This TCR beta chain was retrieved from a study of CD8+CD57+ T cells in acquired aplastic anemia. At the level of the study: DNA per sorted CD4+ or CD8+ sample ranged roughly 0.17 to 27.4 ug, averaging around 3.2 ug.

The authors sequenced patients whose flow cytometry had shown CD8+CD57+ cell expansion. Each patient had severe acquired aplastic anemia. The TCR beta profiling, which covered VDJ combination and CDR3 sequence, was carried out using genomic DNA as the template. One entry per CDR3 protein results from TCRdb running MiXCR on the reads. Here the sample spans under 200,000 distinct CDR3 sequences, 48% being singletons. Germline CDR1 reads KGHSH; CDR2 reads LQKENI. V shed 1 base and J shed 6 bases, with 16 bases lying between them. The CDR3 spans 16 residues. In this sample, this clonotype turned up a few times.

The clonotype originates from a human donor with aplastic anemia. Sequencing was carried out using sorted CD4+, CD8+, or CD8+CD57+ T cells (not recorded which) from PBMCs. The chain combines TRBV18 with TRBJ1-3; D is unclear. CDR3 DNA sequence: TGTGCCAGCTCACCACAGCCTGACGGGAGGCCAAACACCATATATTTT. This sequence encodes CASSPQPDGRPNTIYF.